This T cell receptor beta chain was captured by sequencing in a study of T cell responses to AZD1222 COVID-19 vaccine. The wider study: Doses given second, at about 4 or about 12 weeks, were pooled.

Assay: immunoSEQ multiplex PCR; the TCRdb copy retains only in-frame clones and omits some. The repertoire holds approximately 100,000 clones, with just over 90% as singletons. This TCR came from an adult in good health. The input for sequencing was peripheral blood, taken on day 0 of AZD1222 vaccination.

The CDR3, as DNA: TGTGCCAGCAGCGTAGCGGGGTCAGAGACCCAGTACTTC. This codes for CASSVAGSETQYF. The gene calls are TRBV6-5 and TRBJ2-5, with 8 bases lining up with TRBD2. The CDR3 is 13 amino acids. V dropped 6 bases and J dropped 4; count of bases not matched to a gene: 4. Germline V gene sequence: CDR1 MNHEY, CDR2 SVGAGI.